These 27 T cell receptor beta chains originate from one sample sequenced in a study of blood T cell repertoires in COVID-19. Sequencing was performed with immunoSEQ multiplex PCR; in TCRdb, only in-frame clones are kept and a portion is missing. The table shows about 150,000 clones, with approximately 85% occurring only once. Sequenced material: peripheral blood. All receptors derive from a woman in her sixties or seventies with COVID-19, enrolled during active disease.

J is TRBJ1-2 and V is TRBV5-4; TRBD1 matches 7 bases. V lost 2 bases and J lost 6; bases outside the gene matches: 13. The CDR3 covers 16 residues. The germline V gene has CDR1 SGHNT and CDR2 YYREEE (reference sequence). CDR3 region: CASSLGAGGITDGYTF. DNA of the CDR3: TGTGCCAGCAGCTTAGGGGCAGGGGGAATCACGGATGGCTACACCTTC.

This chain uses TRBV6-5 with TRBJ2-7; weak D call: TRBD2 (6 bases). The CDR3 covers 15 residues. V lost 11 bases and J 4 bases, leaving 24 bases between the germline ends. From germline, CDR1 is MNHEY and CDR2 SVGAGI. The CDR3, as DNA: TGTGCCGGAGGACCTTTGGGGGGATCATCGTACGAGCAGTACTTC. Its protein is CAGGPLGGSSYEQYF.

This chain connects TRBV19 to TRBJ2-5, with unresolved D. The V end was cut by 2 bases, the J end by 0 bases, with 10 bases between. Looked up from germline, CDR1 is LNHDA and CDR2 is SQIVND (reference sequence). CDR3 length: 15 residues. The CDR3 DNA reads as TGTGCCAGTAGTATAACCAAGAGATACCAAGAGACCCAGTACTTC. This sequence encodes CASSITKRYQETQYF.

This chain uses TRBV12-3 or TRBV12-4 with TRBJ1-1; 8 nucleotides agree with TRBD1. J was trimmed by 5 bases and V by 6 bases; bases with no gene match: 5. The CDR3 is 13 residues long. CDR3 amino acids: CASSPGGLTEAFF. The CDR3, as DNA: TGTGCCAGCAGCCCAGGGGGCCTTACTGAAGCTTTCTTT.

The genes are TRBV2 and TRBJ2-3; 12 nucleotides match TRBD2. This CDR3 contains 16 residues. The germline V gene encodes CDR1 SNHLY and CDR2 FYNNEI. V was pared by 4 bases and J by 5 bases, with 7 bases of the junction left unmatched. Here the CDR3 DNA reads TGTGCCAGCAGTGTATGGTCTAGCGGGGGGGAAGATACGCAGTATTTT. Translating it yields CASSVWSSGGEDTQYF.

The chain joins TRBV24-1 to TRBJ2-2; no firm D call. Germline V lookup: CDR1 KGHDR, CDR2 SFDVKD. Trimming left V 0 bases short and J 0 bases short, with 7 bases between. This CDR3 is built from 16 residues. CDR3 loop: CATSDLRHSNTGELFF. CDR3 DNA sequence: TGTGCCACCAGTGATTTGCGACACTCGAACACCGGGGAGCTGTTTTTT.

A single count supports this clone. The genes are TRBV9 and TRBJ1-2, with D possibly matching TRBD1 (6 bases). Germline V lookup: CDR1 SGDLS, CDR2 YYNGEE. Trimming cost V 1 base and J 0 bases, with 10 bases left between them. There are 15 residues in the CDR3. DNA of the CDR3: TGTGCCAGCAGCGTAAGGGACACCTCTAACTATGGCTACACCTTC. Residues: CASSVRDTSNYGYTF.

This sequence joins TRBV2 and TRBJ2-1; 7 nucleotides align to TRBD1. The J segment lost 10 bases and the V segment lost 6 bases, leaving 9 bases of the junction unmatched. The germline gives CDR1 SNHLY, CDR2 FYNNEI. The CDR3 consists of 13 residues. The chain's CDR3 is CASSVRQGREQFF. CDR3 nucleotide sequence: TGTGCCAGCAGCGTAAGACAGGGCCGGGAGCAGTTCTTC.

This chain uses TRBV7-9 with TRBJ2-5; 7 nucleotides agree with TRBD2. V was clipped by 8 bases and J by 5 bases; unmatched bases: 5. The CDR3 loop spans 12 amino acids. Per germline, CDR1 SEHNR and CDR2 FQNEAQ (reference sequence). This CDR3 is CASGYSGETQYF. The DNA for the CDR3 is TGTGCCAGCGGATATAGCGGGGAGACCCAGTACTTC.

The DNA for the CDR3 is TGCGCCAGCAGCCTCGGACTAGCGAGAGAGACCCAGTACTTC. Translating it yields CASSLGLARETQYF. The chain is built from TRBV5-1 and TRBJ2-5, with 9 bases fitting TRBD2. Germline CDR1 is SGHRS and CDR2 is YFSETQ. Germline trimming cut 4 bases from V and 4 bases from J; bases unmatched to any gene: 5. This CDR3 has 14 amino acids.

This rearrangement joins TRBV7-6 to TRBJ2-7; 9 positions agree with TRBD2. CDR1 is SGHVS and CDR2 is FNYEAQ in the germline V gene. The CDR3 runs to 15 residues. Trimming cost V 4 bases and J 0 bases; bases outside gene matches: 4. This chain's CDR3 is CASSSQRGDSYEQYF. CDR3 sequence (DNA): TGTGCCAGCAGCTCCCAGCGGGGGGACTCCTACGAGCAGTACTTC.

This clone was seen only a few times. The V and J genes are TRBV10-3 and TRBJ1-5; TRBD1 matches at 7 bases. This CDR3 is built from 14 residues. Germline V gene data show CDR1 as ENHRY and CDR2 as SYGVKD. The V and J ends lost 2 bases and 7 bases, in that order; junction bases with no gene match: 5. The CDR3 bases are TGTGCCATCAGTGAGGACAGGGTGGGACAGCCCCAGCATTTT. It is translated as CAISEDRVGQPQHF.

The CDR3 bases are TGTGCCAGCTCACTAAGACAGGGGTTGAACACTGAAGCTTTCTTT. Residues: CASSLRQGLNTEAFF. The chain has TRBV18 and TRBJ1-1, with 8 bases identical to TRBD1. The CDR3 sequence is 15 residues long. Germline V gene data show CDR1 as KGHSH and CDR2 as LQKENI. Trimming took 4 bases from V and 0 from J; bases not matched to a gene: 4. Full variable domain (outside the CDR3, taken from reference TRBV18 and TRBJ1-1): NAGVMQNPRHLVRRRGQEARLRCSPMKGHSHVYWYRQLPEEGLKFMVYLQKENIIDESGMPKERFSAEFPKEGPSILRIQQVVRGDSAAYFCASSLRQGLNTEAFFGQGTRLTVV.

Notes on this clone: This same CDR3 is encoded by further DNA sequences in the sample. The chain employs TRBV30 and TRBJ1-1; D remains ambiguous. From germline, CDR1 is GTSNPN and CDR2 SVGIG (reference sequence). Trimming removed 0 bases at V and 1 base at J, with 6 bases between. This CDR3 spans 13 amino acids. As DNA, the CDR3 is TGTGCCTGGAGTGTACTAGGGAACACTGAAGCTTTCTTT. Amino acid sequence: CAWSVLGNTEAFF.

The gene calls are TRBV7-2 and TRBJ1-2, with D hard to call. Germline CDR1 is SGHTA and CDR2 is FQGNSA. The V and J ends lost 4 bases and 4 bases respectively, with 13 bases between them. The CDR3 contains 14 residues. The CDR3 sequence: CASSSDGETYGYTF. The CDR3 DNA reads as TGTGCCAGCAGCTCGGACGGGGAAACCTATGGCTACACCTTC.

The CDR3 region is CASSLGQGAGETQYF. DNA of the CDR3: TGTGCCAGCAGCTTAGGACAGGGGGCAGGAGAGACCCAGTACTTC. V and J are TRBV7-6 and TRBJ2-5; TRBD1 matches at 10 bases. With 1 base clipped from V and 4 bases from J, the junction kept 3 bases outside the gene matches. The CDR3 consists of 15 residues. From germline, CDR1 is SGHVS and CDR2 FNYEAQ.

This clone occurred a few times. CDR3 DNA: TGTGCCAGCAGTTTGGCCGCGGGAGGCGGTATTCACACTGAAGCTTTCTTT. As protein: CASSLAAGGGIHTEAFF. The rearrangement joins TRBV28 to TRBJ1-1; D is ambiguous. Germline lookup yields CDR1 MDHEN and CDR2 SYDVKM. This CDR3 spans 17 amino acids. V was pared by 3 bases and J by 3 bases, with 20 bases between. The full variable domain, its missing parts supplied by reference TRBV28 and TRBJ1-1, is DVKVTQSSRYLVKRTGEKVFLECVQDMDHENMFWYRQDPGLGLRLIYFSYDVKMKEKGDIPEGYSVSREKKERFSLILESASTNQTSMYLCASSLAAGGGIHTEAFFGQGTRLTVV.

There are a few counts of this clone. V usage is TRBV6-2 or TRBV6-3 and J usage is TRBJ2-7; possibly TRBD2 for D (6 bases). This CDR3 comprises 14 residues. Germline CDR1 and CDR2: MNHEY and SVGEGT. Trimming cost V 2 bases and J 6 bases, with 14 bases left between them. CDR3 bases: TGTGCCAGCAGTTACCTTGCTAGCGTCCCCGAGCAGTACTTC. The encoded protein is CASSYLASVPEQYF.

J is TRBJ1-1 and V is TRBV12-3 or TRBV12-4; D gene unclear. The CDR3 runs to 13 residues. The V and J ends lost 2 bases and 7 bases respectively, with 11 bases between them. The CDR3 bases are TGTGCCAGCAGTTTAATGGAGGGCGGTGAAGCTTTCTTT. Translation: CASSLMEGGEAFF.

This clone was seen once. The chain employs TRBV13 and TRBJ1-4; weak D call: TRBD1 (6 bases). Trimming stripped 5 bases from V and 7 bases from J, with 14 bases between. This CDR3 has 14 residues. Germline loops: CDR1 PRHDT, CDR2 FYEKMQ (reference sequence). The CDR3 is CASSPRGQFEKLFF. As DNA, the CDR3 is TGTGCCAGCAGCCCCCGCGGACAGTTTGAAAAACTGTTTTTT.

In its sample, this clone was seen a few times. The V and J genes are TRBV7-2 and TRBJ2-1, with 9 nucleotides matching TRBD1. V shed 4 bases and J 6 bases; nucleotides not matched to a gene: 1. The germline CDR1 and CDR2 sequences are SGHTA and FQGNSA. There are 13 residues in the CDR3. CDR3 sequence (DNA): TGTGCCAGCAGCTGGGACAGGGCCAATGAGCAGTTCTTC. Its translation is CASSWDRANEQFF.

This sequence joins TRBV25-1 and TRBJ1-1; TRBD1 is a possible D gene (5 bases). The germline V gene has CDR1 MGHDK and CDR2 SYGVNS. The CDR3 extends over 17 amino acids. Trimming took 6 bases from V and 3 from J, leaving 23 bases between them. CDR3 protein: CASRENGWRGEDTEAFF. The DNA of the CDR3 is TGTGCCAGCAGGGAAAATGGGTGGAGGGGTGAGGACACTGAAGCTTTCTTT.

This clone appeared a few times. V is TRBV7-3 and J is TRBJ2-6; 7 nucleotides line up with TRBD1. V was pared by 5 bases and J by 3 bases, with 10 bases of the junction left unmatched. The CDR3 consists of 17 residues. The germline CDR1 and CDR2 sequences are SGHTA and FQGTGA. CDR3 sequence: CASSTAWGTVGANVLTF. The CDR3 nucleotides read TGTGCCAGCAGCACCGCCTGGGGGACAGTTGGGGCCAACGTCCTGACTTTC.

The V gene is TRBV18, the J gene TRBJ1-1; D is undetermined. Germline V gene sequence: CDR1 KGHSH, CDR2 LQKENI. CDR3 length equals 15 residues. Trimming took off 4 bases at V and 1 base at J, with 13 bases between the two ends. The CDR3 DNA reads as TGTGCCAGCTCACAATCGGACGGGGAGAACACTGAAGCTTTCTTT. This codes for CASSQSDGENTEAFF.

V gene TRBV14 combines with J gene TRBJ1-2; D is perhaps TRBD1 (6 bases). CDR3 length: 16 amino acids. Between the trimmed V and J ends, which lost 4 bases and 8 bases, there was a span of 23 bases. Per germline, CDR1 SGHDN and CDR2 FVKESK. CDR3 in amino acids: CASSRLPGATSLGYTF. In nucleotides, the CDR3 is TGTGCCAGCAGCCGTCTTCCAGGGGCGACCTCATTAGGCTACACCTTC.

Remarks on this clone: An end of the junction does not agree with germline; a read error may underlie this. The chain has TRBV5-1 and TRBJ2-4, with TRBD1 matching 7 bases. Germline CDR1 and CDR2: SGHRS and YFSETQ. The CDR3 totals 14 residues. The CDR3 region is CASSLVGQENIQYF. CDR3 nucleotides: TGCGCCAGCAGTTTGGTCGGACAGGAAAACATTCAGTACTTC.

Only a few counts were recorded for this clone. The chain uses TRBV2 and TRBJ2-7, with a weak D call TRBD1 (5 bases). The CDR3 covers 13 residues. Per the germline V gene, CDR1 is SNHLY and CDR2 is FYNNEI. The V gene lost 10 bases and the J gene lost 3 bases, with 16 bases spanning the gap. The chain's CDR3 is CATRVFGGYEQYF. CDR3 DNA sequence: TGTGCCACCAGGGTCTTTGGCGGCTACGAGCAGTACTTC.